This entry lists 8 T cell receptor beta chains sequenced from one sample in a study of blood T cell repertoires in COVID-19. The assay was immunoSEQ multiplex PCR, and TCRdb's table has in-frame clones only and misses some. The data show around 90,000 clones, roughly four fifths seen once. The sequenced sample was peripheral blood. Receptor source: a human donor in a cohort sampled during active COVID-19.

This clone was seen a handful of times. This chain connects TRBV30 to TRBJ1-5; a possible D gene is TRBD1 (6 bases). Germline loops: CDR1 GTSNPN, CDR2 SVGIG (reference sequence). CDR3 length: 13 residues. V gave up 1 base and J gave up 7 bases, with 11 bases separating them. The CDR3 bases are TGTGCCTGGAGTGGAGGGGGTGGCCAGCCCCAGCATTTT. Its protein product is CAWSGGGGQPQHF.

This clone was detected a few times. The gene calls are TRBV5-1 and TRBJ1-5; no clear D gene. This CDR3 spans 15 amino acids. The ends were cut back, 4 bases at V and 3 bases at J, with 14 bases in the middle. Germline V gene data show CDR1 as SGHRS and CDR2 as YFSETQ. The CDR3 reads CASSPGFGDNQPQHF. As DNA, the CDR3 is TGCGCCAGCAGCCCCGGGTTTGGAGACAATCAGCCCCAGCATTTT. The whole variable domain, remainder taken from reference TRBV5-1 and TRBJ1-5, is KAGVTQTPRYLIKTRGQQVTLSCSPISGHRSVSWYQQTPGQGLQFLFEYFSETQRNKGNFPGRFSGRQFSNSRSEMNVSTLELGDSALYLCASSPGFGDNQPQHFGDGTRLSIL.

This clone was found once. The DNA of the CDR3 is TGTGCCAGCAGCTTAGACAGGGGAACGGTGTATGGCTACACCTTC. This codes for CASSLDRGTVYGYTF. This chain uses TRBV7-6 with TRBJ1-2; 7 nucleotides align to TRBD1. CDR1 and CDR2 from the germline V gene are SGHVS and FNYEAQ. CDR3 length: 15 residues. The trim removed 1 base at V and 5 bases at J, leaving 7 bases unmatched.

This CDR3 reads CAIRNLQGYEQYF. The CDR3 coding sequence is TGTGCCATCAGGAACCTACAGGGCTACGAGCAGTACTTC. The chain uses TRBV10-3 and TRBJ2-7, with D maybe TRBD1 (6 bases). Germline CDR1 and CDR2: ENHRY and SYGVKD. The CDR3 contains 13 residues. With 6 bases removed from V and 3 bases from J, the gap between germline ends came to 12 bases.

This rearrangement joins TRBV10-3 to TRBJ1-2, with D unresolved. V was cut by 0 bases and J by 8 bases, with 7 bases left in between. The CDR3 spans 12 residues. Germline lookup yields CDR1 ENHRY and CDR2 SYGVKD. CDR3 in amino acids: CAISESGGGYTF. CDR3 DNA: TGTGCCATCAGTGAGTCTGGCGGGGGCTACACCTTC.

The genes are TRBV5-4 and TRBJ2-7; TRBD2 is a possible D gene (6 bases). This CDR3 contains 15 residues. CDR1 is SGHNT, CDR2 YYREEE, per germline (reference sequence). Trimming cost V 5 bases and J 12 bases, with 27 bases left between them. DNA of the CDR3: TGTGCCAGCAGAGGAGGTCTAGGGACTGCGACGGAGTGGTACTTC. This gives the protein CASRGGLGTATEWYF.

Sample share makes this clone medium-sized. The chain uses TRBV7-9 and TRBJ2-5; 8 bases map to TRBD2. The CDR3 spans 16 residues. V lost 5 bases and J lost 5; bases outside the gene matches: 13. Germline V CDR1 and CDR2: SEHNR, FQNEAQ (reference sequence). Written as DNA, the CDR3 is TGTGCCAGCAGCCCCCGAGGGAGCGGGGGAGGTGAGACCCAGTACTTC. It encodes CASSPRGSGGGETQYF.

The table lists this clone with a count of one. The chain is built from TRBV6-1 and TRBJ1-1; unclear D gene. The ends were cut back, 2 bases at V and 0 bases at J, with 10 bases in the middle. Germline V CDR1 and CDR2: MNHNS, SASEGT. This CDR3 contains 15 residues. In nucleotides, the CDR3 is TGTGCCAGCAGTGAACACGTAGCCATGAACACTGAAGCTTTCTTT. Its protein is CASSEHVAMNTEAFF.